A selection of T cell receptor beta chains follows, all from one sample in a study of memory CD4+ T cells and cytomegalovirus serostatus. TCRdb's table, derived via immunoSEQ multiplex PCR, lists solely in-frame clones and lacks some. The repertoire consists of roughly 60,000 clones, with 80% to 90% occurring once and the leading ten covering 1% to 1.2%. The sequencing sample was made of memory CD4+ T cells from blood. The receptor source for this set is an adult in good health and CMV-seronegative. Each CDR3 is given with its conserved first and last residue. D genes are given only for firm matches. Expanded clones get a size class; other rows say once, few or many, or leave the size out.

clone_size: -; j_call: TRBJ2-1; v_call: TRBV4-3; d_call: -; cdr3_nt: TGCGCCACGCAGGGGACGGGGGTTTTTGGGGGCAATGAGCAGTTCTTC; cdr3_aa: CATQGTGVFGGNEQFF
clone_size: once; j_call: TRBJ2-7; v_call: TRBV6-5; d_call: TRBD2; cdr3_nt: TGTGCCAGCAGTTACTACGGGACTAGCGGTCCCTACGAGCAGTACTTC; cdr3_aa: CASSYYGTSGPYEQYF
clone_size: -; j_call: TRBJ2-3; v_call: TRBV10-1; d_call: TRBD2; cdr3_nt: TGCGCCAGCAGTGAGTTGGCTAGCGGGGCCAGGGATACGCAGTATTTT; cdr3_aa: CASSELASGARDTQYF
clone_size: -; j_call: TRBJ2-3; v_call: TRBV5-1; d_call: TRBD1; cdr3_nt: TGCGCCAGCAGCTACGGACAGGGGGCAACAGATACGCAGTATTTT; cdr3_aa: CASSYGQGATDTQYF
clone_size: -; j_call: TRBJ1-4; v_call: TRBV19; d_call: TRBD1; cdr3_nt: TGTGCCAGTAGTTCCCCGGGACAGGGGGCCACTAATGAAAAACTGTTTTTT; cdr3_aa: CASSSPGQGATNEKLFF
clone_size: -; j_call: TRBJ2-1; v_call: TRBV6-5; d_call: TRBD2; cdr3_nt: TGTGCCAGCACCCAGGGACTAGCGGGGGGTGAGCAGTTCTTC; cdr3_aa: CASTQGLAGGEQFF
clone_size: -; j_call: TRBJ1-2; v_call: TRBV6-1; d_call: TRBD1; cdr3_nt: TGTGCCAGCAGTGCAGGGGGCCATGGCTACACCTTC; cdr3_aa: CASSAGGHGYTF
clone_size: -; j_call: TRBJ2-4; v_call: TRBV12-5; d_call: -; cdr3_nt: TGTGCTAGTGGTTTGGGTCAGGGAGAAAACATTCAGTACTTC; cdr3_aa: CASGLGQGENIQYF
clone_size: -; j_call: TRBJ1-2; v_call: TRBV28; d_call: -; cdr3_nt: TGTGCCAGCAGTACACAGGGAGACTATGGCTACACCTTC; cdr3_aa: CASSTQGDYGYTF
clone_size: once; j_call: TRBJ1-1; v_call: TRBV18; d_call: -; cdr3_nt: TGTGCCAGCTCACCGGACGTAGGCACTGAAGCTTTCTTT; cdr3_aa: CASSPDVGTEAFF
clone_size: -; j_call: TRBJ2-7; v_call: TRBV4-1; d_call: -; cdr3_nt: TGCGCCAGCAGCCGTTATAGCGGATCAGGCTACGAGCAGTACTTC; cdr3_aa: CASSRYSGSGYEQYF
clone_size: -; j_call: TRBJ1-3; v_call: TRBV7-9; d_call: -; cdr3_nt: TGTGCCAGCAGCTTAGGGCAGCCGGCTGGCGGAAACACCATATATTTT; cdr3_aa: CASSLGQPAGGNTIYF
clone_size: -; j_call: TRBJ1-5; v_call: TRBV25-1; d_call: -; cdr3_nt: TGTGCCAGCAGTGATGGTACGACGGCTTTAAATCAGCCCCAGCATTTT; cdr3_aa: CASSDGTTALNQPQHF
clone_size: -; j_call: TRBJ2-1; v_call: TRBV7-3; d_call: TRBD2; cdr3_nt: TGTGCCAGCAGCTTATCCGCTAGCGGGAGCAATGAGCAGTTCTTC; cdr3_aa: CASSLSASGSNEQFF
clone_size: -; j_call: TRBJ1-5; v_call: TRBV6-1; d_call: -; cdr3_nt: TGTGCCAGCAGTGCAAAAGGCGAGGGGCATCAGCCCCAGCATTTT; cdr3_aa: CASSAKGEGHQPQHF
clone_size: -; j_call: TRBJ2-2; v_call: TRBV27; d_call: -; cdr3_nt: TGTGCCAGCAGTGGACAGACAGTGGGCGGGGAGCTGTTTTTT; cdr3_aa: CASSGQTVGGELFF
clone_size: -; j_call: TRBJ2-5; v_call: TRBV15; d_call: -; cdr3_nt: TGTGCCACCAGCAGAGGGGTGACCCAGGAGACCCAGTACTTC; cdr3_aa: CATSRGVTQETQYF
clone_size: -; j_call: TRBJ1-2; v_call: TRBV7-8; d_call: TRBD1; cdr3_nt: TGTGCCAGCAGCCCCCGGGACAGAGACTATGGCTACACCTTC; cdr3_aa: CASSPRDRDYGYTF
clone_size: -; j_call: TRBJ1-2; v_call: TRBV5-1; d_call: -; cdr3_nt: TGCGCCAGCGCCCCCCCGGGGGCAGTTTATTATAATGGCTACACCTTC; cdr3_aa: CASAPPGAVYYNGYTF
clone_size: few; j_call: TRBJ1-3; v_call: TRBV5-6; d_call: TRBD1; cdr3_nt: TGTGCCAGCAGCGAAGACAGGGGGCCTGGAAACACCATATATTTT; cdr3_aa: CASSEDRGPGNTIYF
clone_size: -; j_call: TRBJ2-7; v_call: TRBV4-1; d_call: -; cdr3_nt: TGCGCCAGCAGCCAAGGTAGACCCTACGAGCAGTACTTC; cdr3_aa: CASSQGRPYEQYF
clone_size: -; j_call: TRBJ1-3; v_call: TRBV15; d_call: -; cdr3_nt: TGTGCCACCAGCAGAGAGACCGTGGGAAACACCATATATTTT; cdr3_aa: CATSRETVGNTIYF
clone_size: -; j_call: TRBJ1-1; v_call: TRBV7-3; d_call: -; cdr3_nt: TGTGCCAGCAGCTTAGTGAGGAGCGCCGCTGAAGCTTTCTTT; cdr3_aa: CASSLVRSAAEAFF
clone_size: few; j_call: TRBJ1-4; v_call: TRBV5-5; d_call: -; cdr3_nt: TGTGCCAGCAGCTCCCGGGCCCTTAATGAAAAACTGTTTTTT; cdr3_aa: CASSSRALNEKLFF
clone_size: once; j_call: TRBJ1-2; v_call: TRBV29-1; d_call: -; cdr3_nt: TGCAGCGTTGAACCCCCAGGGAGTGATGGCTACACCTTC; cdr3_aa: CSVEPPGSDGYTF
clone_size: once; j_call: TRBJ2-3; v_call: TRBV19; d_call: TRBD2; cdr3_nt: TGTGCCAGTAGTATAGATCCAGCGGGACCCACAGATACGCAGTATTTT; cdr3_aa: CASSIDPAGPTDTQYF
clone_size: -; j_call: TRBJ2-1; v_call: TRBV27; d_call: -; cdr3_nt: TGTGCCAGCAGTAGGACAGTTCTCTACAATGAGCAGTTCTTC; cdr3_aa: CASSRTVLYNEQFF
clone_size: -; j_call: TRBJ1-1; v_call: TRBV20-1; d_call: -; cdr3_nt: TGCAGTGCTAGGTCAGGGGATGAAGCTTTCTTT; cdr3_aa: CSARSGDEAFF
clone_size: -; j_call: TRBJ2-1; v_call: TRBV9; d_call: -; cdr3_nt: TGTGCCAGCAGCGGGGACCGAGGGAAGAGCTCCTACAATGAGCAGTTCTTC; cdr3_aa: CASSGDRGKSSYNEQFF
clone_size: once; j_call: TRBJ2-3; v_call: TRBV7-2; d_call: -; cdr3_nt: TGTGCCAGCAGCTCGGTCCCGGGCGGGGGCACAGATACGCAGTATTTT; cdr3_aa: CASSSVPGGGTDTQYF
clone_size: -; j_call: TRBJ2-5; v_call: TRBV28; d_call: TRBD1; cdr3_nt: TGTGCCAGCAGCGCACCGGGACAGGGACAAGAGACCCAGTACTTC; cdr3_aa: CASSAPGQGQETQYF
clone_size: -; j_call: TRBJ1-5; v_call: TRBV28; d_call: -; cdr3_nt: TGTGCCAGCAGTTTTAGATACGGAAGCAATCAGCCCCAGCATTTT; cdr3_aa: CASSFRYGSNQPQHF
clone_size: -; j_call: TRBJ2-7; v_call: TRBV2; d_call: -; cdr3_nt: TGTGCCAGCTCCTTCCTCGGAGACGAGCAGTACTTC; cdr3_aa: CASSFLGDEQYF
clone_size: -; j_call: TRBJ1-1; v_call: TRBV10-1; d_call: -; cdr3_nt: TGCGCCAGCAGTGAAGCAAAGGAGGGGAACACTGAAGCTTTCTTT; cdr3_aa: CASSEAKEGNTEAFF
clone_size: -; j_call: TRBJ2-5; v_call: TRBV5-3; d_call: -; cdr3_nt: TGTGCCAGAATGGGCTATCGGCCAGGGGGGCCAGAGACCCAGTACTTC; cdr3_aa: CARMGYRPGGPETQYF
clone_size: -; j_call: TRBJ2-1; v_call: TRBV5-1; d_call: TRBD2; cdr3_nt: TGCGCCAGCAGCTTGGCCAGCGGGAACTACAATGAGCAGTTCTTC; cdr3_aa: CASSLASGNYNEQFF
clone_size: once; j_call: TRBJ1-5; v_call: TRBV7-2; d_call: -; cdr3_nt: TGTGCCAGCAGCTTAAAGGGGTATCAGCCCCAGCATTTT; cdr3_aa: CASSLKGYQPQHF
clone_size: -; j_call: TRBJ1-6; v_call: TRBV19; d_call: -; cdr3_nt: TGTGCCAGTACGACAGCTACTAATTCACCCCTCCACTTT; cdr3_aa: CASTTATNSPLHF
clone_size: -; j_call: TRBJ1-2; v_call: TRBV7-9; d_call: -; cdr3_nt: TGTGCCAGCAGCTTAGCGGACGGTTACTATGGCTACACCTTC; cdr3_aa: CASSLADGYYGYTF
clone_size: -; j_call: TRBJ2-3; v_call: TRBV6-4; d_call: -; cdr3_nt: TGTGCCAGCAGTGACGCGACTAACCCGTTTCGCACAGATACGCAGTATTTT; cdr3_aa: CASSDATNPFRTDTQYF
clone_size: -; j_call: TRBJ1-1; v_call: TRBV11-3; d_call: -; cdr3_nt: TGTGCCAGCAGCTTACGGGGCATGACTTCTGAAGCTTTCTTT; cdr3_aa: CASSLRGMTSEAFF
clone_size: -; j_call: TRBJ2-5; v_call: TRBV19; d_call: TRBD2; cdr3_nt: TGTGCCAGTAGTTACCCTAGCGGAACCATGGGAGGGGAGACCCAGTACTTC; cdr3_aa: CASSYPSGTMGGETQYF
clone_size: -; j_call: TRBJ2-2; v_call: TRBV30; d_call: -; cdr3_nt: TGTGCCTGGAGTTACGGAAGGGTCGGGGAGCTGTTTTTT; cdr3_aa: CAWSYGRVGELFF